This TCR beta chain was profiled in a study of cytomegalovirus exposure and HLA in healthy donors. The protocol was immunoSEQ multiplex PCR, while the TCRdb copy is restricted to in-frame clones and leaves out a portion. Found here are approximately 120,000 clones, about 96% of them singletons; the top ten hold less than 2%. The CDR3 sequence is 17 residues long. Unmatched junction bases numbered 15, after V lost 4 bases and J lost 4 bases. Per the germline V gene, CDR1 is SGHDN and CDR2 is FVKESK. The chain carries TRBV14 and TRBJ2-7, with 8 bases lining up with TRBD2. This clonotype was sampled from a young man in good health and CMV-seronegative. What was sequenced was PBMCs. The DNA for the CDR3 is TGTGCCAGCAGCCCATCGGCAATCCGCGGGAGGAAGTACGAGCAGTACTTC. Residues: CASSPSAIRGRKYEQYF.